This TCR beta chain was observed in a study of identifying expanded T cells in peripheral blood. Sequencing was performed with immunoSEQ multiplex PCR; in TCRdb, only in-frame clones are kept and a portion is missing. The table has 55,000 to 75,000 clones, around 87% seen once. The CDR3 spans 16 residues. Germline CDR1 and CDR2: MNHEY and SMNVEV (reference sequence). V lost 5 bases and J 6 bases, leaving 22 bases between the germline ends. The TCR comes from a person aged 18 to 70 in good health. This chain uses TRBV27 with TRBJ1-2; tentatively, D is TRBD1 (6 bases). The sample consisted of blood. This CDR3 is CASSVQPWGLGNGYTF. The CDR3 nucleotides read TGTGCCAGCAGTGTCCAGCCTTGGGGGCTCGGGAATGGCTACACCTTC.